This entry lists 30 T cell receptor beta chains sequenced from one sample in a study of T cells in Graves' hyperthyroidism and ophthalmopathy. Researchers amplified the TCR beta CDR3 regions from RNA transcripts. During a first-round RT-PCR of the TCR CDR3, the HTBI primer set was used. TCRdb redid the calling of the multiplex PCR reads with MiXCR, one entry per CDR3 protein. The sample yields about 98,000 distinct CDR3 sequences, 35% to 45% seen once. Sequenced input: peripheral blood or thyroid tissue (not recorded which). These receptors were collected from a woman in her twenties or thirties with Graves' hyperthyroidism.

This chain joins TRBV24-1 and TRBJ2-2, with D unclear. The CDR3 contains 13 residues. The V and J ends lost 4 bases and 3 bases respectively, with 5 bases between them. Germline-derived CDR1 and CDR2 are KGHDR and SFDVKD. CDR3 in amino acids: CATSDPDTGELFF. CDR3 in DNA: TGTGCCACCAGTGACCCTGACACCGGGGAGCTGTTTTTT.

The chain carries TRBV9 and TRBJ1-1; 9 bases align to TRBD1. The CDR3 spans 16 residues. V lost 4 bases and J lost 2; bases outside the gene matches: 9. CDR1 SGDLS and CDR2 YYNGEE come from the germline V gene. The CDR3 region has the DNA TGTGCCAGCAGCCAAGAACCGGGACAGGGAAACACTGAAGCTTTCTTT. It translates to CASSQEPGQGNTEAFF.

This clonotype was picked up many times. V usage is TRBV20-1 and J usage is TRBJ2-2; 9 bases fit TRBD1. V was pared by 1 base and J by 2 bases, with 8 bases of the junction left unmatched. This CDR3 comprises 17 residues. Germline CDR1 DFQATT, CDR2 SNEGSKA (reference sequence). CDR3 coding DNA: TGCAGTGCTAGAGGATTTGGGACAGGGTATAACACCGGGGAGCTGTTTTTT. Translating gives CSARGFGTGYNTGELFF.

In this sample, this clonotype turned up many times. The CDR3 nucleotides read TGTGCCAGCAGTTATTCGCAGGGACCGTTAAGCAATCAGCCCCAGCATTTT. It is translated as CASSYSQGPLSNQPQHF. V gene TRBV6-9 combines with J gene TRBJ1-5; tentative D call: TRBD1 (5 bases). Trimming removed 0 bases at V and 1 base at J, with 13 bases between. Germline lookup yields CDR1 MNHGY and CDR2 SVAAGI. This CDR3 is 17 amino acids long.

There are many counts of this clonotype. The CDR3 coding sequence is TGCGCCAGCAGCCAACGAACAATCCTGGTCTCTGGAAACACCATATATTTT. Residues: CASSQRTILVSGNTIYF. The chain combines TRBV4-1 with TRBJ1-3; no firm D call. V was clipped by 2 bases and J by 0 bases, with 14 bases between them. From germline, CDR1 is MGHRA and CDR2 YSYEKL. The CDR3 has 17 residues.

This clonotype was observed at least ten times. The chain uses TRBV27 and TRBJ2-7; TRBD2 matches 8 bases. Trimming at V came to 4 bases and at J to 4 bases, leaving 15 bases not matched to a gene. Germline V gives CDR1 MNHEY, CDR2 SMNVEV (reference sequence). This CDR3 region has 17 residues. The chain's CDR3 is CASSSGPFGRAVYEQYF. CDR3 coding DNA: TGTGCCAGCAGTTCAGGCCCATTCGGGAGGGCCGTATACGAGCAGTACTTC.

About this clonotype itself: This may be a read error, as it is one base from a much larger clone. The rearrangement links TRBV6-6 to TRBJ1-3; unclear D gene. CDR1 and CDR2 (germline): MNHNY, SVGAGI (reference sequence). The CDR3 contains 13 residues. CDR3 in amino acids: CASIDWAGNTVYF. DNA for the CDR3: TGTGCCAGCATTGACTGGGCGGGAAACACCGTATATTTT.

In its sample, this clonotype was seen many times. The rearrangement links TRBV6-5 to TRBJ2-6, with no clear D. V lost 6 bases to trimming and J lost 2 bases, with 11 bases between them. Germline V CDR1 and CDR2: MNHEY, SVGAGI. CDR3 length: 15 residues. Here the CDR3 reads CASRRPLPGANVLTF. CDR3 DNA: TGTGCCAGCAGACGACCCCTCCCTGGGGCCAACGTCCTGACTTTC.

This clonotype was counted ten times or more. This chain links TRBV6-5 with TRBJ1-1; D unresolved. Looked up from germline, CDR1 is MNHEY and CDR2 is SVGAGI. V was cut by 6 bases and J by 3 bases, with 11 bases left in between. The CDR3 loop spans 13 amino acids. For the CDR3, the DNA is TGTGCCAGCAGCCCCAGCCTCGACACTGAAGCTTTCTTT. It encodes CASSPSLDTEAFF.

This chain uses TRBV20-1 with TRBJ2-5, with 7 nucleotides matching TRBD2. Germline V gives CDR1 DFQATT, CDR2 SNEGSKA (reference sequence). This CDR3 spans 12 amino acids. CDR3 nucleotide sequence: TGCAGCGTAGCGGGTGACCAAGAGACCCAGTACTTC. It translates to CSVAGDQETQYF.

In its sample, this clonotype was seen once. Here the CDR3 DNA reads TGTGCCAGCAGCCTCAGGGTTAGTAGCTATGGCTACACCTTC. This codes for CASSLRVSSYGYTF. The rearrangement links TRBV5-4 to TRBJ1-2; possible D gene TRBD1, 5 bases. Germline assignment: CDR1 SGHNT and CDR2 YYREEE (reference sequence). V was pared by 4 bases and J by 4 bases, with 14 bases between. The CDR3 contains 14 residues.

The V and J genes are TRBV28 and TRBJ2-7, with D uncertain. Trimming stripped 3 bases from V and 7 bases from J, with 19 bases between. Germline V gene sequence: CDR1 MDHEN, CDR2 SYDVKM. There are 15 residues in the CDR3. The CDR3 nucleotides read TGTGCCAGCAGTTTCTATCAGGACCAGACGAGAGAGCAGTACTTC. Translated: CASSFYQDQTREQYF.

As to this clonotype: A much bigger clone sits one base away, suggesting this may be a read error. V and J are TRBV6-5 and TRBJ2-7, with TRBD2 identical over 12 bases. The CDR3 is made up of 14 amino acids. CDR1 MNHEY and CDR2 SVGAGI come from the germline V gene. V shed 8 bases and J 3 bases; nucleotides not matched to a gene: 5. The chain's CDR3 is CASGMGLAGYEQYF. The CDR3 DNA sequence: TGTGCCAGCGGTATGGGACTAGCGGGCTACGAGCAGTACTTC.

Points on this clonotype: A read error may explain this, as a much larger clone is one base away. This chain uses TRBV2 with TRBJ2-5; D unclear. The germline V gene has CDR1 SNHLY and CDR2 FYNNEI. The CDR3 consists of 15 residues. V lost 5 bases, J lost 4 bases, and 17 bases lay in between. CDR3 DNA: TGTGCCAGCAGTTTGGGTCAGGATTATTTAGAGACCCAGTACTTC. Its protein is CASSLGQDYLETQYF. The variable domain in full, with the rest retrieved from reference TRBV2 and TRBJ2-5, is EPEVTQTPSHQVTQMGQEVILRCVPISNHLYFYWYRQILGQKVEFLVSFYNNEISEKSEIFDDQFSVERPDGSNFTLKIRSTKLEDSAMYFCASSLGQDYLETQYFGPGTRLLVL.

This clonotype occurred many times. The CDR3 region has the DNA TGTGCCAGCAGTTACTTGGACAGGAGCTATGGCTACACCTTC. It codes for CASSYLDRSYGYTF. The J gene is TRBJ1-2, the V gene TRBV6-6; 7 nucleotides align to TRBD1. Germline CDR1 reads MNHNY; CDR2 reads SVGAGI (reference sequence). J lost 4 bases, V lost 1 base, and 3 bases had no gene match. The CDR3 is 14 amino acids.

This sequence joins TRBV10-3 and TRBJ2-1; 8 bases match TRBD1. Germline CDR1 and CDR2: ENHRY and SYGVKD. V was clipped by 2 bases and J by 1 base; unmatched bases: 4. The CDR3 totals 16 residues. CDR3 residues: CAISETGQGSYNEQFF. CDR3 coding DNA: TGTGCCATCAGTGAGACCGGACAGGGATCCTACAATGAGCAGTTCTTC.

This clonotype was counted many times. The chain joins TRBV2 to TRBJ2-3, with 7 nucleotides matching TRBD2. There are 21 residues in the CDR3. V gave up 6 bases and J gave up 0 bases; unmatched junction bases: 24. Germline V gene sequence: CDR1 SNHLY, CDR2 FYNNEI. The CDR3 DNA is TGTGCCAGCAGGGGTTCGGAGTACCTGTCCCCACTAGCGACAAGCACAGATACGCAGTATTTT. As protein: CASRGSEYLSPLATSTDTQYF.

Ten or more counts support this clonotype. The rearrangement uses TRBV6-1 and TRBJ1-6; D not resolved. Germline values: CDR1 MNHNS, CDR2 SASEGT. V lost 0 bases and J 8 bases, leaving 17 bases between the germline ends. The CDR3 runs to 17 residues. In DNA, the CDR3 is TGTGCCAGCAGTGAAGCGCCGTGGCAGGAACCTCATTCACCCCTCCACTTT. The encoded protein is CASSEAPWQEPHSPLHF.

The chain couples TRBV5-1 to TRBJ2-7; 10 bases map to TRBD2. The CDR3 sequence is 15 residues long. The V gene's germline CDR1 is SGHRS and CDR2 YFSETQ. Trimming removed 2 bases from V and 10 bases from J; junction bases left unmatched: 12. In nucleotides, the CDR3 is TGCGCCAGCAGCTTTGCACTAGCGGGAACCGACGGACAGTACTTC. Translated: CASSFALAGTDGQYF.

This clonotype appeared many times. The chain couples TRBV10-3 to TRBJ2-2, with 8 nucleotides matching TRBD1. The CDR3 consists of 14 residues. Germline V gives CDR1 ENHRY, CDR2 SYGVKD. The trim removed 7 bases at V and 5 bases at J, leaving 6 bases unmatched. The CDR3 here is CAINSGTGTGELFF. CDR3 nucleotides: TGTGCCATCAATTCCGGGACAGGTACCGGGGAGCTGTTTTTT.

This clonotype was detected ten times or more. V and J are TRBV2 and TRBJ1-2; D is unclear. In germline, CDR1 is SNHLY, CDR2 FYNNEI. The ends were cut back, 6 bases at V and 8 bases at J, with 22 bases in the middle. CDR3 size: 15 residues. The CDR3 here is CASRAQSYLRGGYTF. In nucleotides, the CDR3 is TGTGCCAGCAGGGCCCAAAGTTACCTACGGGGAGGCTACACCTTC.

V and J are TRBV15 and TRBJ1-2; no clear D. Germline-derived CDR1 and CDR2 are LNHNV and YYDKDF (reference sequence). The CDR3 is made up of 13 amino acids. V lost 1 base, J lost 8 bases, and 11 bases lay in between. The CDR3 DNA reads as TGTGCCACCAGCAGAGCTGACGGGCGAGGCTACACCTTC. Translating gives CATSRADGRGYTF. Full variable domain (remainder filled in from reference TRBV15 and TRBJ1-2): DAMVIQNPRYQVTQFGKPVTLSCSQTLNHNVMYWYQQKSSQAPKLLFHYYDKDFNNEADTPDNFQSRRPNTSFCFLDIRSPGLGDTAMYLCATSRADGRGYTFGSGTRLTVV.

This clonotype was recorded at least ten times. V usage is TRBV3-1 and J usage is TRBJ2-7; 11 bases align to TRBD2. Germline CDR1 is LGHDT and CDR2 is YNNKEL (reference sequence). The CDR3 has 17 amino acids. The ends lost 3 bases at V and 3 bases at J; junction bases unmatched: 10. The CDR3 sequence: CASSQGSSGRWYYEQYF. For the CDR3, the DNA is TGTGCCAGCAGCCAGGGATCTAGCGGGAGGTGGTACTACGAGCAGTACTTC.

The gene calls are TRBV15 and TRBJ2-5; TRBD2 agrees at 8 bases. J was trimmed by 5 bases and V by 8 bases; bases with no gene match: 13. The CDR3 is 15 residues long. CDR1 and CDR2 (germline): LNHNV, YYDKDF (reference sequence). CDR3 sequence (DNA): TGTGCCACCGGAGACCTGAGCGGGAGTGGGGAGACCCAGTACTTC. It encodes CATGDLSGSGETQYF.

This clonotype was counted many times. The CDR3 DNA reads as TGTGCCAGCAGCTTGGGGGTGAGGACTGAAGCTTTCTTT. Translated: CASSLGVRTEAFF. J is TRBJ1-1 and V is TRBV7-3; the D gene is possibly TRBD1 (5 bases). Per germline, CDR1 SGHTA and CDR2 FQGTGA. V dropped 3 bases and J dropped 5 bases, with 10 bases sitting between them. The CDR3 totals 13 residues.

This clonotype was seen at least ten times. The chain is built from TRBV7-6 and TRBJ2-5; D uncertain. V was shortened by 5 bases and J by 5 bases, with 9 bases between the two germline ends. Germline values: CDR1 SGHVS, CDR2 FNYEAQ. This CDR3 is built from 12 residues. The CDR3 protein is CASSITTETQYF. The CDR3 DNA is TGTGCCAGCAGCATAACCACGGAGACCCAGTACTTC. The full variable domain, rest sourced from reference TRBV7-6 and TRBJ2-5, is GAGVSQSPRYKVTKRGQDVALRCDPISGHVSLYWYRQALGQGPEFLTYFNYEAQQDKSGLPNDRFSAERPEGSISTLTIQRTEQRDSAMYRCASSITTETQYFGPGTRLLVL.

The J gene is TRBJ1-2, the V gene TRBV7-2, with TRBD1 matching over 10 bases. Germline V CDR1 and CDR2: SGHTA, FQGNSA. With 8 bases clipped from V and 3 bases from J, the junction kept 6 bases outside the gene matches. The CDR3 is 14 amino acids. Here the CDR3 DNA reads TGTGCCAGCCGTGGGACAGGGGACTACTATGGCTACACCTTC. Protein sequence: CASRGTGDYYGYTF. Full variable domain (outside the CDR3, taken from reference TRBV7-2 and TRBJ1-2): GAGVSQSPSNKVTEKGKDVELRCDPISGHTALYWYRQSLGQGLEFLIYFQGNSAPDKSGLPSDRFSAERTGGSVSTLTIQRTQQEDSAVYLCASRGTGDYYGYTFGSGTRLTVV.

This clonotype was detected only once. At one end, the junction sequence differs from germline, possibly due to a read error. The V and J genes are TRBV6-5 and TRBJ1-2, with D unclear. CDR3 length: 12 residues. In germline, CDR1 is MNHEY, CDR2 SVGAGI. CDR3 in amino acids: CANSYDDYGHTF. The CDR3 DNA reads as TGTGCCAACAGTTACGATGACTATGGCCACACCTTC.

CDR3 protein: CAWRTRDWAIGPGYTF. CDR3 bases: TGTGCCTGGAGAACTCGAGACTGGGCAATTGGGCCGGGCTACACCTTC. The chain combines TRBV30 with TRBJ1-2, with unresolved D. The CDR3 contains 16 residues. Trimming removed 3 bases from V and 8 bases from J, with 25 bases in between. Germline V lookup: CDR1 GTSNPN, CDR2 SVGIG (reference sequence). Based on the CDR3 plus reference TRBV30 and TRBJ1-2, the full variable domain is SQTIHQWPATLVQPVGSPLSLECTVEGTSNPNLYWYRQAAGRGLQLLFYSVGIGQISSEVPQNLSASRPQDRQFILSSKKLLLSDSGFYLCAWRTRDWAIGPGYTFGSGTRLTVV.

The rearrangement uses TRBV5-5 and TRBJ1-2, with a possible D match to TRBD1 (5 bases). CDR1 SGHKS and CDR2 YYEKEE come from the germline V gene (reference sequence). V lost 1 base and J 7 bases, leaving 20 bases between the germline ends. CDR3 size: 16 residues. The CDR3 protein is CASSLYGGSKGSGYTF. Here the CDR3 DNA reads TGTGCCAGCAGCTTGTACGGGGGGAGCAAGGGGTCTGGCTACACCTTC. Complete variable domain (other parts from reference TRBV5-5 and TRBJ1-2): DAGVTQSPTHLIKTRGQQVTLRCSPISGHKSVSWYQQVLGQGPQFIFQYYEKEERGRGNFPDRFSARQFPNYSSELNVNALLLGDSALYLCASSLYGGSKGSGYTFGSGTRLTVV.